This TCR beta chain comes out of a study of cytomegalovirus exposure and HLA in healthy donors. Sampled while nominally healthy, donors likely had unrecorded immune exposures. The PCR ran on 60 Vbeta and 13 Jbeta primers. Sequencing was performed with immunoSEQ multiplex PCR; in TCRdb, only in-frame clones are kept and a portion is missing. The sample carries around 130,000 clones, about 81% recorded once. CDR1 is SGHAT and CDR2 is FQNNGV in the germline V gene. The CDR3 spans 19 residues. Trimming at V came to 3 bases and at J to 0 bases, leaving 11 bases not matched to a gene. The sequence was collected from a woman aged 40 to 49 in good health and CMV-seropositive. The source material was PBMCs. The chain combines TRBV11-2 with TRBJ1-6; 7 bases align to TRBD1. CDR3 sequence (DNA): TGTGCCAGCAGCTTTACCAGGACAGGCCAGAGCTCCTATAATTCACCCCTCCACTTT. Translation: CASSFTRTGQSSYNSPLHF.